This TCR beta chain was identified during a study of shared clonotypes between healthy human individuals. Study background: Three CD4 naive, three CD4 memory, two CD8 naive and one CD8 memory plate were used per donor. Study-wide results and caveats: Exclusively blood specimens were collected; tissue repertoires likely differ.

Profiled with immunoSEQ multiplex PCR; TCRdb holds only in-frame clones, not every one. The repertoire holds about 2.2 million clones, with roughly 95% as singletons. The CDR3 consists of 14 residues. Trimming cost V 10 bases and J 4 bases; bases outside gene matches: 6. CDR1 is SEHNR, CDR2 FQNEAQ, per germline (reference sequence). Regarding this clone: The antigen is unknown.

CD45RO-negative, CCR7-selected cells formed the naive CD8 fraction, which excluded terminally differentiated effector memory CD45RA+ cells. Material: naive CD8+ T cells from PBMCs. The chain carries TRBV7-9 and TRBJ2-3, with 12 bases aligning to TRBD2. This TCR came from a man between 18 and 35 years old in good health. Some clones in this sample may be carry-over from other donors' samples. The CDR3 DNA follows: TGTGCCACCAGACTAGCGGGAGTGGCAGATACGCAGTATTTT. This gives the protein CATRLAGVADTQYF.